This T cell receptor (beta chain) was sequenced during a study of T-cell memory formation after mild COVID-19 listed by TCRdb under 2021. Background for the entire study: TCR sequence clusters from the two donors were largely donor specific. Longitudinal TCRalpha and TCRbeta repertoire sequencing tracked T-cell clones expanding and contracting after mild COVID-19 in two donors. Two young, previously healthy adult volunteers made up the cohort, one male and one female.

The research as a whole found: Contracting CD4+ clones were found mainly in CM and EM memory subsets, while CD8+ clones were enriched in EMRA. Balanced CD4/CD8 phenotypes were observed for clones contracting from day 15 to 85, whereas a bias towards CD4+ was observed for a second wave of clones expanding from day 15 to 37. The study included only a couple of mild cases, and larger cohorts that include severe cases with pre-infection samples were judged to be necessary. Some responding clones were found in pre-infection memory, which suggests that pre-existing cross-reactive memory T cells took part in the SARS-CoV-2 response. SARS-CoV-2 specificity was not confirmed for the second-wave clones peaking on day 37.

The instrument was an Illumina NovaSeq 6000. cDNA libraries for TCRalpha and TCRbeta were prepared by 5'RACE using constant-segment primers, with sample barcodes and unique molecular identifiers added. Trizol reagent was used to extract RNA from every sample. The libraries were amplified in two PCR steps, and the second step added a second sample barcode and Illumina TruSeq adapters. Sequencing of libraries was performed on an Illumina NovaSeq with 2 x 150 bp paired-end reads. On the authors' methods: Reads were demultiplexed and collapsed into UMI-guided consensus sequences with migec v1.2.7. Using mixcr v2.1.11, UMI consensuses were aligned to TRA and TRB V and J templates and then assembled into clonotypes. A clonotype was counted as expanded or contracted only if both edgeR and NoisET called the change significant, with noise models trained on biological replicates. For edgeR calls, the cutoffs were a false discovery rate-adjusted p below 0.01 and a log2 fold-change threshold of 1. As an exploratory analysis of dynamics, max-normalized trajectories of the 1000 most abundant clonotypes were examined with PCA combined with hierarchical clustering. Separately sequenced CD4+ and CD8+ repertoires were used to assign the CD4 or CD8 phenotype of responding clones. TCRdb trimmed the raw reads at Q25, called clones with MiXCR and kept productive beta chains. Rows matching on CDR3 protein sequence are summarized as one entry with the most common DNA and genes. The V and J calls and clone size are TCRdb's, not the authors'. The sample table lists 540,000 or so distinct CDR3 sequences, roughly 20% of them with a count of one. The ten largest make up approximately 12% of the sample.

As for this clonotype: Its antigen is not yet known. Base qualities are not recorded, but no much larger clone differs from it by a single base.

Ficoll-Paque density gradient centrifugation was the method used to isolate PBMCs. V is cut back by 3 bases and J by 1 base, with 10 bases in the junction unmatched. The CDR3 runs 16 residues from the cysteine to the phenylalanine. Only the CDR3 DNA is retained, 48 bases long and in frame from the first base. As encoded in the germline V gene (reference sequence), CDR1 is DFQATT while CDR2 is SNEGSKA. Rearrangement joined TRBV20-1 to TRBJ2-5; 8 central bases correspond to TRBD1. The sequenced material came from PBMCs or a T cell subset sorted from them (not recorded which). The receptor comes from an adult woman who had mild COVID-19 (a few samples of this study predate the infection). The sample titles of this study are shuffled in the database, so cell type and time point are left out; the donor was told from shared clones. CDR3 sequence: CSARPTLTGGQETQYF. The DNA reads TGCAGTGCTAGGCCTACCCTTACAGGGGGCCAAGAGACCCAGTACTTC.